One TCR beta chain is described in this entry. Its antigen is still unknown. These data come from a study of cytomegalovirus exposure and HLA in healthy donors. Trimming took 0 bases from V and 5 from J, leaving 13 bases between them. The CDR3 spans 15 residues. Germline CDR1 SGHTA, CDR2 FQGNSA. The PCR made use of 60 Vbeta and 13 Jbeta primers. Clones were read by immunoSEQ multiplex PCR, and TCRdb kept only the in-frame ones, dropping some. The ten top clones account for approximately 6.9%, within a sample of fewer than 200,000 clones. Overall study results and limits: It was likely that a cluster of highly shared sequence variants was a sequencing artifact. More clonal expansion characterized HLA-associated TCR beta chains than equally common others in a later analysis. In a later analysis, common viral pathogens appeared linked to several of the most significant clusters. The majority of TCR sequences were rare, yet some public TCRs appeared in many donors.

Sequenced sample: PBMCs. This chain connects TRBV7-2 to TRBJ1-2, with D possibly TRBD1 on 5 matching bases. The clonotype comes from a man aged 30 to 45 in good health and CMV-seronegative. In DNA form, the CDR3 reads TGTGCCAGCAGCTTAGCGTGGCAGGGCGGTTATGGCTACACCTTC. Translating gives CASSLAWQGGYGYTF.